Below, 6 T cell receptor beta chains from the same sample are listed, as sequenced in a study of T-cell reconstitution after alpha-beta-depleted transplantation in children. During its preparation, the TCRbeta library received unique molecular identifiers. Using its own MiXCR run on the PCR reads, TCRdb lists one record per CDR3 protein. Of roughly 200,000 distinct CDR3 sequences listed, roughly a tenth are singletons. The specimen was PBMCs from the stem cell graft donor, collected from the stem cell graft. The receptors here all came from a human donor who donated a stem cell graft to a child with acute lymphoblastic leukemia.

In this sample, this clonotype turned up a few times. The rearrangement links TRBV30 to TRBJ1-2, with 7 bases aligning to TRBD1. Germline V gives CDR1 GTSNPN, CDR2 SVGIG (reference sequence). CDR3 length: 12 amino acids. The ends lost 7 bases at V and 4 bases at J; junction bases unmatched: 6. In DNA form, the CDR3 reads TGTGCCTTCCCTGCAGGGGGCTATGGCTACACCTTC. Translation: CAFPAGGYGYTF.

This clonotype has a count of ten or more. The chain carries TRBV6-2 or TRBV6-3 and TRBJ2-7; 9 bases fit TRBD1. This CDR3 region has 16 residues. CDR1 MNHEY and CDR2 SVGEGT come from the germline V gene. After removal of 2 bases from V and 2 bases from J, the junction contained 7 bases not matched to a gene. The CDR3 reads CASSYPTGQGPYEQYF. DNA of the CDR3: TGTGCCAGCAGTTACCCGACAGGACAGGGGCCCTACGAGCAGTACTTC.

This clonotype appeared many times. The chain couples TRBV14 to TRBJ2-1, with D tentatively TRBD2 (5 bases). Germline CDR1 is SGHDN and CDR2 is FVKESK. V lost 4 bases, J lost 0 bases, and 13 bases lay in between. The CDR3 consists of 16 residues. The CDR3 bases are TGTGCCAGCAGCCGCCCGGAGGCTGTCTCCTACAATGAGCAGTTCTTC. Its translation: CASSRPEAVSYNEQFF. Full variable domain (rest looked up from reference TRBV14 and TRBJ2-1): EAGVTQFPSHSVIEKGQTVTLRCDPISGHDNLYWYRRVMGKEIKFLLHFVKESKQDESGMPNNRFLAERTGGTYSTLKVQPAELEDSGVYFCASSRPEAVSYNEQFFGPGTRLTVL.

There are a few counts of this clonotype. The J gene is TRBJ2-5, the V gene TRBV7-9, with unresolved D. Germline loops: CDR1 SEHNR, CDR2 FQNEAQ (reference sequence). V shed 5 bases and J shed 7 bases, with 14 bases lying between them. The CDR3 covers 13 residues. This chain's CDR3 is CASSGRTAPTQYF. CDR3 nucleotides: TGTGCCAGCAGCGGAAGGACGGCCCCGACCCAGTACTTC.

The sample holds a few counts of this clonotype. The chain carries TRBV6-5 and TRBJ2-5, with a tentative D call TRBD1 (5 bases). CDR3 length: 15 amino acids. Germline loops: CDR1 MNHEY, CDR2 SVGAGI. The ends were cut back, 4 bases at V and 0 bases at J, with 12 bases in the middle. The CDR3 nucleotides read TGTGCCAGCAGTTTCAACCCCAGGGACCAAGAGACCCAGTACTTC. It codes for CASSFNPRDQETQYF.

V and J are TRBV20-1 and TRBJ1-2, with D uncertain. The CDR3 totals 14 residues. V shed 3 bases and J shed 2 bases, with 13 bases lying between them. CDR1 and CDR2 (germline): DFQATT, SNEGSKA (reference sequence). The CDR3 DNA reads as TGCAGTGCTAGTATACTATCAGGAAACTATGGCTACACCTTC. Translation: CSASILSGNYGYTF.